Sequencing of this T cell receptor (beta chain) was carried out in a study of beta chain features in type 1 diabetes. At the level of the study: Patient and healthy donor groups were alike in age, gender and cell yields. Overall study results and limits: TCRB CDR3s from Type 1 diabetes patients were moderately but significantly shorter in all four CD4+ subsets. Researchers cautioned that cDNA sequencing could over-represent cells with high TCR expression. In type 1 diabetes patients, VDJ junctions had fewer insertions; deletions at these junctions were more frequent.

Of note for this clone: Its specificity is unknown.

Expressed TCRB transcripts were sequenced, since all the RNA that had been isolated was reverse transcribed. The method was immunoSEQ multiplex PCR; TCRdb's version includes in-frame clones alone and lacks a portion of them. The table shows 430,000 or so clones, with more than 9.5% occurring only once. The CDR3 extends over 16 amino acids. J gave up 7 bases and V 3 bases, and 13 bases lay outside the gene matches. CDR1 MDHEN and CDR2 SYDVKM come from the germline V gene. The source material was naive CD4+ T cells from blood. This TCR derives from a woman between 18 and 30 years old in good health. The gene calls are TRBV28 and TRBJ2-5; 8 bases are shared with TRBD2. The CDR3 region is CASSLVTGGERGTQYF. For the CDR3, the DNA is TGTGCCAGCAGTTTGGTCACCGGGGGGGAGAGAGGGACCCAGTACTTC.